This T cell receptor beta chain came from a study of beta chain features in type 1 diabetes. Study summary: Patients did not differ from healthy donors in age, gender or cell yield. Points from the study as a whole: Researchers report that Type 1 diabetes patients had moderately but significantly shorter TCRB CDR3s across all four CD4+ subsets. There was a possibility that cDNA sequencing over-represented cells with high TCR expression. TCRB repertoires of naive, central memory and Treg cells appeared more similar among patients than among healthy donors. Whether TCRB rearrangement is influenced by HLA type was left unresolved in this analysis.

This CDR3 comprises 15 residues. The germline V gene encodes CDR1 SGHNT and CDR2 YYREEE (reference sequence). V shed 4 bases and J shed 2 bases, with 13 bases lying between them. This clone has just a few counts. Its antigen is not known. The isolated RNA, all of it, was reverse transcribed, so expressed TCRB transcripts were what got sequenced. Profiling relied on immunoSEQ multiplex PCR, and the TCRdb table lists in-frame clones only, not all of them. This table has about 170,000 clones, 6.5% to 9.5% appearing once. The TCR sequence derives from a woman in her thirties or forties with type 1 diabetes. Sequencing was carried out using central memory CD4+ T cells from blood. The chain combines TRBV5-4 with TRBJ2-4; TRBD1 is a possible D gene (6 bases). CDR3 sequence: CASSGTLDPKNIQYF. The CDR3 DNA sequence: TGTGCCAGCAGCGGGACACTAGATCCCAAAAACATTCAGTACTTC.